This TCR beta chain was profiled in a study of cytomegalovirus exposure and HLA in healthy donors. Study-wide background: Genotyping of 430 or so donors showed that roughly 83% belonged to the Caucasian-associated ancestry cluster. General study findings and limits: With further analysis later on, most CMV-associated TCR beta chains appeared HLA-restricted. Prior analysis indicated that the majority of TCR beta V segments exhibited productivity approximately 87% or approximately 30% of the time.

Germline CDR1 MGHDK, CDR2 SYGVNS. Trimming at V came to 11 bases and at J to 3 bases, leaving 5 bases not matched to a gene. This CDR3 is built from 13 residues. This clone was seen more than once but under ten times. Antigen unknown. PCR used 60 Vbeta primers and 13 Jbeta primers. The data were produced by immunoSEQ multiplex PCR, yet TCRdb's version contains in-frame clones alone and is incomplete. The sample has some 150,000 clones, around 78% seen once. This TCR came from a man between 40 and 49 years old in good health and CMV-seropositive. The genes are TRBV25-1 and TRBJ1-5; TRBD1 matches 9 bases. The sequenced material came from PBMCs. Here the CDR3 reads CASTGGYNQPQHF. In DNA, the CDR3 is TGTGCCTCTACAGGGGGCTACAATCAGCCCCAGCATTTT.